Listed below are T cell receptor beta chains from one sample, sequenced in a study of T-cell reconstitution after alpha-beta-depleted transplantation in children. TCRdb itself ran the PCR reads through MiXCR, one entry per CDR3 protein. Of 500,000 to 750,000 distinct CDR3 sequences listed, over 10% were seen once; the top ten hold around 2%. The sequencing used PBMCs, mostly from graft donor cells, collected 360 days after TCRalphabeta/CD19-depleted stem cell transplant. These receptors came from a male patient under 18 who had a stem cell transplant for acute myeloid leukemia, so the T cells may come from the graft donor. Each CDR3 is given with its conserved first and last residue. The D gene is left open where the match is weak. For some rows the clone size is stated as once, few or many, or as a class when expanded; others skip it.

d_gene: .
j_gene: TRBJ2-7
v_gene: TRBV4-3
abundance: .
CDR3nt: TGCGCCAGCAGCCTACACGACAGAGCTTCCTCCTACGAGCAGTACTTC
CDR3aa: CASSLHDRASSYEQYF

d_gene: TRBD1
j_gene: TRBJ2-7
v_gene: TRBV25-1
abundance: few
CDR3nt: TGTGCCAGCAGATACAGGGGATCCTACGAGCAGTACTTC
CDR3aa: CASRYRGSYEQYF

d_gene: TRBD1
j_gene: TRBJ2-7
v_gene: TRBV5-5
abundance: few
CDR3nt: TGTGCCAGCACCGGGACAGGGGTGTACGCGCAGTACGAGCAGTACTTC
CDR3aa: CASTGTGVYAQYEQYF

d_gene: TRBD2
j_gene: TRBJ2-3
v_gene: TRBV6-2/TRBV6-3
abundance: few
CDR3nt: TGTGCCAGCAGTTACTCGCTGGAAAGGGAGGGCCGTGTAGATACGCAGTATTTT
CDR3aa: CASSYSLEREGRVDTQYF

d_gene: TRBD2
j_gene: TRBJ2-1
v_gene: TRBV10-3
abundance: .
CDR3nt: TGTGCCATCAGTGAGTCGCTAGCGGGAAAGTACAATGAGCAGTTCTTC
CDR3aa: CAISESLAGKYNEQFF

d_gene: .
j_gene: TRBJ2-2
v_gene: TRBV7-9
abundance: .
CDR3nt: TGTGCCAGCAGCTTCATGGGGCCAAAGCTGTTTTTT
CDR3aa: CASSFMGPKLFF

d_gene: TRBD1
j_gene: TRBJ1-5
v_gene: TRBV7-2
abundance: many
CDR3nt: TGTGCCAGCAGCTCAGGACAGGCTAGCAATCAGCCCCAGCATTTT
CDR3aa: CASSSGQASNQPQHF

d_gene: .
j_gene: TRBJ2-7
v_gene: TRBV28
abundance: .
CDR3nt: TGTGCCAGCAGTTTATTCGTTAGAGAGCAGTACTTC
CDR3aa: CASSLFVREQYF

d_gene: TRBD1
j_gene: TRBJ2-7
v_gene: TRBV30
abundance: few
CDR3nt: TGTGCCTGGAGCCAGGACAGGGCAACCTACGAGCAGTACTTC
CDR3aa: CAWSQDRATYEQYF

d_gene: TRBD2
j_gene: TRBJ2-2
v_gene: TRBV7-9
abundance: .
CDR3nt: TGTGCCAGCAGCTTTTTCGCGGGAGGGTTGAACACCGGGGAGCTGTTTTTT
CDR3aa: CASSFFAGGLNTGELFF

d_gene: .
j_gene: TRBJ1-3
v_gene: TRBV11-3
abundance: many
CDR3nt: TGTGCCAGCAGCTTTACCCGGGATTCGGGATTTGGGTTCTCTGGAAACACCATATATTTT
CDR3aa: CASSFTRDSGFGFSGNTIYF

d_gene: TRBD2
j_gene: TRBJ2-7
v_gene: TRBV20-1
abundance: few
CDR3nt: TGCAGTGCGGCGCTCGGGGAGGGGCCCTACGAGCAGTACTTC
CDR3aa: CSAALGEGPYEQYF

d_gene: TRBD1
j_gene: TRBJ2-2
v_gene: TRBV20-1
abundance: .
CDR3nt: TGCAGTGCTAGAGTAAGGGGGCTCAGCACCGGGGAGCTGTTTTTT
CDR3aa: CSARVRGLSTGELFF

d_gene: .
j_gene: TRBJ2-7
v_gene: TRBV21-1
abundance: .
CDR3nt: TGTGCCAGGGGGATAGGGAGCGGGAGACCCTACGAGCAGTACTTC
CDR3aa: CARGIGSGRPYEQYF

d_gene: .
j_gene: TRBJ2-1
v_gene: TRBV27
abundance: few
CDR3nt: TGTGCCAGCAGTAGATTGGTAGGTGAGCAGTTCTTC
CDR3aa: CASSRLVGEQFF

d_gene: TRBD1
j_gene: TRBJ2-7
v_gene: TRBV7-2
abundance: .
CDR3nt: TGTGCCAGCAGCTTAGCGCCCCGGGACAGCAAGGGCGAGCAGTACTTC
CDR3aa: CASSLAPRDSKGEQYF

d_gene: .
j_gene: TRBJ2-1
v_gene: TRBV29-1
abundance: few
CDR3nt: TGCAGCGTCAGGGGAAGAATAGAGTTAGTGGAGTACAATGAGCAGTTCTTC
CDR3aa: CSVRGRIELVEYNEQFF

d_gene: TRBD2
j_gene: TRBJ2-1
v_gene: TRBV7-2
abundance: .
CDR3nt: TGTGCCAGCAGCTTAGTTAGCGGGGGGGATTATGGTGAGCAGTTCTTC
CDR3aa: CASSLVSGGDYGEQFF

d_gene: .
j_gene: TRBJ1-4
v_gene: TRBV27
abundance: .
CDR3nt: TGTGCCAGCGTGTTGACCGTTGCAACTAATGAAAAACTGTTTTTT
CDR3aa: CASVLTVATNEKLFF

d_gene: TRBD2
j_gene: TRBJ2-5
v_gene: TRBV28
abundance: .
CDR3nt: TGTGCCAGCAGACTTCACAAGGGACTAGCGGGATCGGAGACCCAGTACTTC
CDR3aa: CASRLHKGLAGSETQYF

d_gene: .
j_gene: TRBJ2-7
v_gene: TRBV30
abundance: .
CDR3nt: TGTGCCTCCGTAGACCCCCAAGGAGGGGCCCTCTACGAGCAGTACTTC
CDR3aa: CASVDPQGGALYEQYF

d_gene: TRBD1
j_gene: TRBJ1-1
v_gene: TRBV20-1
abundance: few
CDR3nt: TGCAGTGCTCAGAGACAGGGGGCGAACACTGAAGCTTTCTTT
CDR3aa: CSAQRQGANTEAFF

d_gene: .
j_gene: TRBJ1-1
v_gene: TRBV11-2
abundance: few
CDR3nt: TGTGCCAGCAGCTTAACACCGGGGAACACTGAAGCTTTCTTT
CDR3aa: CASSLTPGNTEAFF

d_gene: TRBD2
j_gene: TRBJ2-1
v_gene: TRBV6-5
abundance: .
CDR3nt: TGTGCCAGCAGTTTCCGGACTAGCGGGAGTAATGCCTACAATGAGCAGTTCTTC
CDR3aa: CASSFRTSGSNAYNEQFF

d_gene: .
j_gene: TRBJ2-6
v_gene: TRBV11-2
abundance: .
CDR3nt: TGTGCCAGCAGCTTAGGACCCGGCACTGGGGCCAACGTCCTGACTTTC
CDR3aa: CASSLGPGTGANVLTF

d_gene: TRBD2
j_gene: TRBJ2-1
v_gene: TRBV7-2
abundance: many
CDR3nt: TGTGCCAGCAGCTTAGGGCTAGCGGAGGAGCAGTTCTTC
CDR3aa: CASSLGLAEEQFF

d_gene: TRBD1
j_gene: TRBJ2-5
v_gene: TRBV5-1
abundance: many
CDR3nt: TGCGCCAGCAGCTTGAGGGGACAGGCAGAGACCCAGTACTTC
CDR3aa: CASSLRGQAETQYF

d_gene: .
j_gene: TRBJ2-1
v_gene: TRBV20-1
abundance: .
CDR3nt: TGCAGTGCTAGAGTACCCGATGAGCAGTTCTTC
CDR3aa: CSARVPDEQFF

d_gene: .
j_gene: TRBJ2-1
v_gene: TRBV6-2/TRBV6-3
abundance: few
CDR3nt: TGTGCCAGCAGCCCCCAGGAAGGGATCGTCTACAATGAGCAGTTCTTC
CDR3aa: CASSPQEGIVYNEQFF

d_gene: .
j_gene: TRBJ2-2
v_gene: TRBV9
abundance: .
CDR3nt: TGTGCCAGCAGCGTCCGGGGGGCGCTGGACACCGGGGAGCTGTTTTTT
CDR3aa: CASSVRGALDTGELFF

d_gene: TRBD1
j_gene: TRBJ2-5
v_gene: TRBV25-1
abundance: few
CDR3nt: TGTGCCAGCACCCCCGGGACAGGGATCCAAGAGACCCAGTACTTC
CDR3aa: CASTPGTGIQETQYF

d_gene: TRBD1
j_gene: TRBJ1-1
v_gene: TRBV5-5
abundance: .
CDR3nt: TGTGCCAGCAGCGCACGGGACAGGGTGGTGCCTGAAGCTTTCTTT
CDR3aa: CASSARDRVVPEAFF

d_gene: .
j_gene: TRBJ1-2
v_gene: TRBV7-9
abundance: few
CDR3nt: TGTGCCAGCAGCAAGGACGACCCTTGGGGATCTGAGGACTACACCTTC
CDR3aa: CASSKDDPWGSEDYTF

d_gene: .
j_gene: TRBJ1-2
v_gene: TRBV28
abundance: few
CDR3nt: TGTGCCAGCAGTTTATCGGTAGAGAACTATGGCTACACCTTC
CDR3aa: CASSLSVENYGYTF

d_gene: .
j_gene: TRBJ2-7
v_gene: TRBV20-1
abundance: .
CDR3nt: TGCAGTGCTCGAAATAACGAGCAGTACTTC
CDR3aa: CSARNNEQYF

d_gene: .
j_gene: TRBJ1-1
v_gene: TRBV5-1
abundance: few
CDR3nt: TGCGCCAGCAGCTTGATCGGGGGGCGCCTGGGGACTGAAGCTTTCTTT
CDR3aa: CASSLIGGRLGTEAFF

d_gene: .
j_gene: TRBJ2-3
v_gene: TRBV6-1
abundance: .
CDR3nt: TGTGCCAGCAGCCCCAGGGGCGGGAGAACAGATACGCAGTATTTT
CDR3aa: CASSPRGGRTDTQYF

d_gene: TRBD2
j_gene: TRBJ2-1
v_gene: TRBV4-3
abundance: few
CDR3nt: TGCGCCAGCAGCCGACTAGCGCTCTCCTCGGTCAATGAGCAGTTCTTC
CDR3aa: CASSRLALSSVNEQFF

d_gene: TRBD2
j_gene: TRBJ2-1
v_gene: TRBV15
abundance: few
CDR3nt: TGTGCCACCAGCAGAGAAAGGGTCCTTGGGGCTAGCGGCAATGAGCAGTTCTTC
CDR3aa: CATSRERVLGASGNEQFF

d_gene: .
j_gene: TRBJ2-7
v_gene: TRBV21-1
abundance: .
CDR3nt: TGTGCCAGCAGCGGGGGGGGAGGGTTTTACGAGCAGTACTTC
CDR3aa: CASSGGGGFYEQYF

d_gene: TRBD2
j_gene: TRBJ2-3
v_gene: TRBV29-1
abundance: many
CDR3nt: TGCAGCCCACGGGGCCTCAGCGGGAGGGTAGATACGCAGTATTTT
CDR3aa: CSPRGLSGRVDTQYF

d_gene: .
j_gene: TRBJ1-1
v_gene: TRBV29-1
abundance: few
CDR3nt: TGCAGCGTTGATTTTAGCTCCGACGCTTTCTTT
CDR3aa: CSVDFSSDAFF

d_gene: .
j_gene: TRBJ2-7
v_gene: TRBV12-3/TRBV12-4
abundance: .
CDR3nt: TGTGCCAGCTGTTTAATTGGACAGCGTTGGACAGAGCACTCCTACGAGCAGTACTTC
CDR3aa: CASCLIGQRWTEHSYEQYF

d_gene: .
j_gene: TRBJ2-3
v_gene: TRBV29-1
abundance: many
CDR3nt: TGCAGCGTTGAGGGGACCTCTCCTATCAGCACAGATACGCAGTATTTT
CDR3aa: CSVEGTSPISTDTQYF

d_gene: TRBD2
j_gene: TRBJ2-7
v_gene: TRBV28
abundance: few
CDR3nt: TGTGCCAGCAGTTCGATATCCTCCTTTGAGGCTAGCGGCCTATACGAGCAGTACTTC
CDR3aa: CASSSISSFEASGLYEQYF

d_gene: TRBD2
j_gene: TRBJ2-1
v_gene: TRBV4-2
abundance: .
CDR3nt: TGTGCCAGCAGCCAGGCCGGGACTAGCGGTTACAATGAGCAGTTCTTC
CDR3aa: CASSQAGTSGYNEQFF

d_gene: TRBD2
j_gene: TRBJ2-7
v_gene: TRBV6-1
abundance: few
CDR3nt: TGTGCCAGCAGCAAGACTAGCTTCTACGAGCAGTACTTC
CDR3aa: CASSKTSFYEQYF

d_gene: TRBD2
j_gene: TRBJ2-1
v_gene: TRBV18
abundance: few
CDR3nt: TGTGCCAGCTCACCCTTGGCGGGAGCCAACAATGAGCAGTTCTTC
CDR3aa: CASSPLAGANNEQFF

d_gene: TRBD2
j_gene: TRBJ2-7
v_gene: TRBV4-3
abundance: many
CDR3nt: TGCGCCAGCAGCCCGGGGACTAGCGAGCTCTACGAGCAGTACTTC
CDR3aa: CASSPGTSELYEQYF

d_gene: TRBD1
j_gene: TRBJ2-1
v_gene: TRBV7-2
abundance: .
CDR3nt: TGTGCCAGCAGCTATCCCCGGGAAAGAACAGGGGACAATGAGCAGTTCTTC
CDR3aa: CASSYPRERTGDNEQFF

d_gene: .
j_gene: TRBJ2-2
v_gene: TRBV28
abundance: few
CDR3nt: TGTGCCAGCAGTTTAATGGGCCCCCTAAGTTTCACCGGGGAGCTGTTTTTT
CDR3aa: CASSLMGPLSFTGELFF

d_gene: TRBD2
j_gene: TRBJ2-5
v_gene: TRBV20-1
abundance: many
CDR3nt: TGCAGTGCTTCGCCGGGACTAGCGGGAGCTATGGAGACCCAGTACTTC
CDR3aa: CSASPGLAGAMETQYF

d_gene: .
j_gene: TRBJ2-7
v_gene: TRBV3-1
abundance: once
CDR3nt: TGTGCCAGCAGCCAAGGGTGGAGGGTGTCAGAGCAGTACTTC
CDR3aa: CASSQGWRVSEQYF